This TCR beta chain was sequenced during a study of OX40 agonist ivuxolimab in advanced cancers. TCRdb's copy holds only in-frame clones and misses some; the assay was immunoSEQ multiplex PCR. Of under 20,000 clones in the sample, around 81% were seen once. About this clone: Its antigen is as yet unknown.

Germline V gene lookup returns CDR1 SGHTA and CDR2 FQGTGA. This CDR3 is built from 16 residues. Trimming removed 1 base from V and 0 bases from J, with 10 bases in between. General observations from the study: CD8+ T cells showed, on average, more clonal expansion than CD4+ cells.

The source material was CD4+ or CD8+ T cells sorted from blood, sampled in a trial of the OX40 agonist ivuxolimab. This chain joins TRBV7-3 and TRBJ2-1; D may be TRBD1 (5 bases). The sequence was collected from an adult with an advanced solid tumor such as melanoma, head and neck, liver or kidney cancer. The CDR3 nucleotides read TGTGCCAGCAGCTTAATGGGGCGGTACTCCTACAATGAGCAGTTCTTC. Translation gives CASSLMGRYSYNEQFF.